This TCR beta chain was observed in a study of OX40 agonist ivuxolimab in advanced cancers. Whole-study context: Patients were dosed intravenously with ivuxolimab at 0.01 to 10 mg/kg every 2 weeks. Three partial responders included one hepatocellular carcinoma patient and two cutaneous melanoma patients. Findings and caveats of the study: The study found among the lowest clonal expansion in partial responders at 0.1-3.0 mg/kg. Relative to CD4+, CD8+ T cells held more expanded clones on average.

Germline V lookup: CDR1 MNHEY, CDR2 SVGAGI. CDR3 size: 15 residues. V lost 5 bases to trimming and J lost 0 bases; unmatched junction nucleotides: 0. Profiled with immunoSEQ multiplex PCR; TCRdb holds only in-frame clones, not every one. This table holds approximately 13,000 clones, about 84% found once. In the case of this clone: Its cognate antigen is unknown.

The chain uses TRBV6-5 and TRBJ2-6; 8 nucleotides agree with TRBD1. Sequencing used CD4+ or CD8+ T cells sorted from blood, obtained in a trial of the OX40 agonist ivuxolimab. The TCR was taken from an adult with an advanced solid tumor such as melanoma, head and neck, liver or kidney cancer. CDR3 region: CASSGQGSGANVLTF. CDR3 coding DNA: TGTGCCAGCAGTGGACAGGGCTCTGGGGCCAACGTCCTGACTTTC.